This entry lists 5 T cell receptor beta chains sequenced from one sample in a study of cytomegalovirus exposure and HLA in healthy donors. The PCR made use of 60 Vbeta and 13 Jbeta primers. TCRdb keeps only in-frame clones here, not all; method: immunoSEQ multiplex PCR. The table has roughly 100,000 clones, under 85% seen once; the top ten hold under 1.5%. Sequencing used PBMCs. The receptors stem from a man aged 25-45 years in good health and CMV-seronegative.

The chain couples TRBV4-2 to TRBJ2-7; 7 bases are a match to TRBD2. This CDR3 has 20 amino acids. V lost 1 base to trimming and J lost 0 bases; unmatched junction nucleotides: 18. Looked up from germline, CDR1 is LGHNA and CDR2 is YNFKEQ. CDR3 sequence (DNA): TGTGCCAGCAGCCAAGTCCTGGGGCTAGCGGTAGAAAAGAGCTCCTACGAGCAGTACTTC. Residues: CASSQVLGLAVEKSSYEQYF.

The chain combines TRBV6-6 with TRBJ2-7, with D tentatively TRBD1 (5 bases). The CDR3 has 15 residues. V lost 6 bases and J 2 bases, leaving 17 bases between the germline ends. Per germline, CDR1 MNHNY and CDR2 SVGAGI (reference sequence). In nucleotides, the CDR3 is TGTGCCAGCAGGCCAGGTGTTCAGGGAACCTACGAGCAGTACTTC. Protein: CASRPGVQGTYEQYF.

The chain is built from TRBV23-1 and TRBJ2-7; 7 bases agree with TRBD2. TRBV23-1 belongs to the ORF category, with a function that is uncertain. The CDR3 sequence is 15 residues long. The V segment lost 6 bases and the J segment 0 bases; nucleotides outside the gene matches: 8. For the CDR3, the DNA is TGCGCCAGCAGCCCCTCCACTAGCGACTCCTACGAGCAGTACTTC. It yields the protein CASSPSTSDSYEQYF.

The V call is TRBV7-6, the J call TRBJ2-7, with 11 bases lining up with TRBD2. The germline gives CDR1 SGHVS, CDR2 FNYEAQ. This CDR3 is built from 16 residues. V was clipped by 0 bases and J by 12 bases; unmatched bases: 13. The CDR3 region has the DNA TGTGCCAGCAGCTTAGCAGGGACTAGCGGAAGCCGGCGGCTGTACTTC. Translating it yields CASSLAGTSGSRRLYF. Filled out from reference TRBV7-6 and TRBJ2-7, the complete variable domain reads GAGVSQSPRYKVTKRGQDVALRCDPISGHVSLYWYRQALGQGPEFLTYFNYEAQQDKSGLPNDRFSAERPEGSISTLTIQRTEQRDSAMYRCASSLAGTSGSRRLYFGPGTRLTVT.

The CDR3 DNA follows: TGTGCCAGCAGTTCGGACAGGGTAGTATCGCAGTACTTC. This encodes CASSSDRVVSQYF. V gene TRBV6-5 combines with J gene TRBJ2-7, with TRBD1 identical over 8 bases. Germline values: CDR1 MNHEY, CDR2 SVGAGI. The CDR3 is 13 residues long. The ends lost 4 bases at V and 9 bases at J; junction bases unmatched: 8.